This record concerns one T cell receptor (beta chain) sequence. Its antigen is unknown. The authors negatively isolated CD8+ and CD4+ T cells and FACS-enriched TEMRA cells. The data were taken from a study of CD8 T cells in Susac syndrome. Study-level results: Detection of Susac-specific public clones gave some 15 in total CD8+ repertoires and about five in CD8+ TEMRA repertoires.

This CDR3 spans 16 amino acids. V lost 7 bases and J 8 bases, leaving 27 bases between the germline ends. CDR1 is GTSNPN, CDR2 SVGIG, per germline (reference sequence). Random hexamers were used to reverse transcribe the RNA input (0.5 to 1 ug). TCR beta CDR3 was amplified by immunoSEQ multiplex PCR. This amplification extended across 54 Vbeta and 13 Jbeta segments. One entry per CDR3 protein, called by TCRdb with MiXCR from the immunoSEQ multiplex PCR reads. The sample holds tens of thousands of distinct CDR3 sequences, 90% to 97% seen once. The chain carries TRBV30 and TRBJ2-1, with a weak D call TRBD1 (6 bases). The sequenced sample was CD8+ T cells from PBMCs. This clonotype originated in a human donor with Susac syndrome. The CDR3 DNA reads as TGTGCCTCCAGCTTGGGGGCTAGCAGCCTTGGGGATGAGCAGTTCTTC. Translating gives CASSLGASSLGDEQFF.